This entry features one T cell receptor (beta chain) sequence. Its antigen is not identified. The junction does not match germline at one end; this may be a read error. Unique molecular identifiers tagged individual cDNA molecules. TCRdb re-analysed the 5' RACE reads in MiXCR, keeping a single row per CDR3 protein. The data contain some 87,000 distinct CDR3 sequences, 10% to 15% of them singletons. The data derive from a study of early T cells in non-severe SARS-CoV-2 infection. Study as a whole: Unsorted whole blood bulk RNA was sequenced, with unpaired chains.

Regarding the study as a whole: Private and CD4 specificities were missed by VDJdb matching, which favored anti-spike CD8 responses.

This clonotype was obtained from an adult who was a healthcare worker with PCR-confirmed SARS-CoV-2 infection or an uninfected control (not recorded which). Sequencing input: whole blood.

The CDR3: CASSFGGPTGELFF. CDR3 DNA: TGTGCTAGCAGCTTCGGGGGGCCCACCGGGGAGCTGTTTTTT. The chain joins TRBV7-7 to TRBJ2-2; perhaps TRBD2 as D (7 bases). The CDR3 runs 14 residues. Germline CDR1 reads SSHAT; CDR2 reads FNYEAQ (reference sequence).